What follows is one T cell receptor (beta chain) and its context. The data were taken from a study of control samples from healthy donors and cancer patients. Germline lookup yields CDR1 SGDLS and CDR2 YYNGEE. V was pared by 0 bases and J by 9 bases, with 19 bases of the junction left unmatched. The CDR3 covers 20 residues. Profiling relied on immunoSEQ multiplex PCR, and the TCRdb table lists in-frame clones only, not all of them. The table records fewer than 70,000 clones, more than 80% of them present only once. This sequence joins TRBV9 and TRBJ2-1; 12 nucleotides match TRBD2. The TCR comes from a woman between 50 and 59 years old with lung cancer. The sequenced sample consisted of PBMCs. In DNA, the CDR3 is TGTGCCAGCAGCGTAGCTAGTAAGACTAGCGGGGGACTCAATAACGCTGAGCAGTTCTTC. It translates to CASSVASKTSGGLNNAEQFF. Based on the CDR3 plus reference TRBV9 and TRBJ2-1, the full variable domain is DSGVTQTPKHLITATGQRVTLRCSPRSGDLSVYWYQQSLDQGLQFLIQYYNGEERAKGNILERFSAQQFPDLHSELNLSSLELGDSALYFCASSVASKTSGGLNNAEQFFGPGTRLTVL.